A single sample is the source of the 28 T cell receptor beta chains below, sequenced in a study of cytomegalovirus exposure and HLA in healthy donors. With 60 Vbeta and 13 Jbeta primers, the PCR was carried out. TCRdb's copy holds only in-frame clones and misses some; the assay was immunoSEQ multiplex PCR. The profile shows fewer than 130,000 clones, over 60% of them singletons. Sequencing used PBMCs. The source is a woman aged 55-75 years in good health and CMV-seropositive.

This clone was picked up one time. The chain has TRBV5-1 and TRBJ1-2, with 8 positions matching TRBD1. The CDR3 is made up of 14 amino acids. CDR1 is SGHRS and CDR2 is YFSETQ in the germline V gene. The junction had 4 bases not matched to a gene; V was cut back by 0 bases and J by 6 bases. CDR3 sequence (DNA): TGCGCCAGCAGCTTGGAGGGGACAGGTCATGGCTACACCTTC. Its translation is CASSLEGTGHGYTF.

This chain joins TRBV18 and TRBJ1-1; D is uncertain. V lost 3 bases and J lost 2, with 13 bases in between. This CDR3 has 15 residues. In germline, CDR1 is KGHSH, CDR2 LQKENI. The DNA of the CDR3 is TGTGCCAGCTCACCCAGGCCGCATTCAAACACTGAAGCTTTCTTT. This codes for CASSPRPHSNTEAFF.

CDR3 sequence reads: CASSETGYSGNTIYF. In nucleotides, the CDR3 is TGTGCCAGCAGTGAAACAGGATACTCTGGAAACACCATATATTTT. The chain uses TRBV2 and TRBJ1-3; perhaps TRBD1 as D (5 bases). The germline V gene has CDR1 SNHLY and CDR2 FYNNEI. Trimming left V 2 bases short and J 0 bases short, with 8 bases between. The CDR3 consists of 15 residues.

The V and J genes are TRBV4-1 and TRBJ2-1; D is perhaps TRBD1 (6 bases). The CDR3 consists of 13 residues. Between the trimmed V and J ends, which lost 4 bases and 6 bases, there was a span of 10 bases. Germline assignment: CDR1 MGHRA and CDR2 YSYEKL. CDR3 in amino acids: CASSPQGSNEQFF. CDR3 bases: TGCGCCAGCAGCCCCCAGGGGAGCAATGAGCAGTTCTTC.

The CDR3 loop reads CASSPPQRGADTQYF. CDR3 DNA: TGTGCCAGCTCACCACCTCAGCGGGGTGCAGATACGCAGTATTTT. The rearrangement joins TRBV18 to TRBJ2-3; 7 bases are shared with TRBD2. Germline V gene sequence: CDR1 KGHSH, CDR2 LQKENI. The CDR3 has 15 residues. J lost 4 bases, V lost 0 bases, and 4 bases had no gene match.

The chain couples TRBV7-6 to TRBJ2-7, with 7 bases lining up with TRBD2. With V trimmed by 3 bases and J by 5 bases, 16 bases remained unmatched. The CDR3 has 17 amino acids. The V gene's germline CDR1 is SGHVS and CDR2 FNYEAQ. The CDR3 sequence: CASSLRTPRWAGDEQYF. The CDR3 nucleotides are TGTGCCAGCAGCTTGCGAACACCTAGGTGGGCGGGAGACGAGCAGTACTTC. Based on the CDR3 plus reference TRBV7-6 and TRBJ2-7, the full variable domain is GAGVSQSPRYKVTKRGQDVALRCDPISGHVSLYWYRQALGQGPEFLTYFNYEAQQDKSGLPNDRFSAERPEGSISTLTIQRTEQRDSAMYRCASSLRTPRWAGDEQYFGPGTRLTVT.

This chain joins TRBV19 and TRBJ2-1; 9 positions agree with TRBD1. CDR1 and CDR2 from the germline V gene are LNHDA and SQIVND (reference sequence). The V segment lost 5 bases and the J segment 6 bases; nucleotides outside the gene matches: 5. This CDR3 comprises 14 residues. The CDR3 is CASSARTGVNEQFF. In nucleotides, the CDR3 is TGTGCCAGTAGTGCCAGGACAGGGGTCAATGAGCAGTTCTTC.

This chain links TRBV19 with TRBJ2-7; tentatively, D is TRBD2 (6 bases). The CDR3 has 14 residues. CDR1 LNHDA and CDR2 SQIVND come from the germline V gene (reference sequence). The V gene lost 1 base and the J gene lost 4 bases, with 11 bases spanning the gap. The CDR3 nucleotides read TGTGCCAGTAGTATAGCGGGGGAACGATACGAGCAGTACTTC. This sequence encodes CASSIAGERYEQYF.

The genes are TRBV7-9 and TRBJ1-5; a possible D gene is TRBD1 (5 bases). The CDR3 covers 13 residues. Trimming pared 5 bases from V and 3 bases from J, leaving 8 bases between. Per germline, CDR1 SEHNR and CDR2 FQNEAQ (reference sequence). The CDR3 here is CASSRQNNQPQHF. CDR3 bases: TGTGCCAGCAGCCGACAGAACAATCAGCCCCAGCATTTT.

The rearrangement links TRBV7-2 to TRBJ2-7, with D possibly TRBD1 on 5 matching bases. Trimming left V 2 bases short and J 0 bases short, with 11 bases between. CDR1 is SGHTA, CDR2 FQGNSA, per germline. The CDR3 is 15 amino acids. The CDR3, as DNA: TGTGCCAGCAGCTTAAGGGGCGGCCTCTCCTACGAGCAGTACTTC. As protein: CASSLRGGLSYEQYF.

This chain connects TRBV6-1 to TRBJ1-1; TRBD1 is a possible D gene (5 bases). Germline CDR1 MNHNS, CDR2 SASEGT. CDR3 size: 13 residues. Trimming pared 8 bases from V and 2 bases from J, leaving 12 bases between. The DNA of the CDR3 is TGTGCCAGCGGCGGGACCTTAAACACTGAAGCTTTCTTT. This translates into CASGGTLNTEAFF.

The chain carries TRBV10-3 and TRBJ1-5, with TRBD1 matching 8 bases. From germline, CDR1 is ENHRY and CDR2 SYGVKD. The V gene end was trimmed by 2 bases and the J gene end by 4 bases; junction bases not matched to a gene: 4. The CDR3 is 15 residues long. The CDR3, as DNA: TGTGCCATCAGTGAGACTGGACAGGGTAATCAGCCCCAGCATTTT. Encoded protein: CAISETGQGNQPQHF.

This clone was recorded a few times. The chain carries TRBV13 and TRBJ1-4, with 7 bases aligning to TRBD1. Germline CDR1 and CDR2: PRHDT and FYEKMQ (reference sequence). The CDR3 loop spans 15 amino acids. V dropped 4 bases and J dropped 8; count of bases not matched to a gene: 10. DNA of the CDR3: TGTGCCAGCAGCTCCTCGGACAGGATAAGGGAAAAACTGTTTTTT. Its translation: CASSSSDRIREKLFF.

The chain couples TRBV13 to TRBJ2-2, with D possibly TRBD2 on 5 matching bases. The germline V and J ends were trimmed by 1 base and 0 bases, with 6 bases remaining between them. The CDR3 contains 15 residues. Germline V lookup: CDR1 PRHDT, CDR2 FYEKMQ (reference sequence). In DNA, the CDR3 is TGTGCCAGCAGCTTAGAACTAGCGAACACCGGGGAGCTGTTTTTT. Its translation is CASSLELANTGELFF.

This clone was seen a handful of times. DNA of the CDR3: TGTGCCAGTAGTATAGCGGGGCAGGGGAAGCAGCCCCAGCATTTT. As protein: CASSIAGQGKQPQHF. J is TRBJ1-5 and V is TRBV19; tentatively, D is TRBD1 (6 bases). This CDR3 has 15 amino acids. CDR1 is LNHDA, CDR2 SQIVND, per germline (reference sequence). The germline V and J ends were trimmed by 1 base and 7 bases, with 14 bases remaining between them.

The chain employs TRBV19 and TRBJ2-5; the match to TRBD1 covers 7 bases. The CDR3 consists of 13 residues. V shed 9 bases and J 1 base; nucleotides not matched to a gene: 5. Germline V gene lookup returns CDR1 LNHDA and CDR2 SQIVND (reference sequence). The CDR3 DNA reads as TGTGCCAGCAGAGACAGGGTCCAAGAGACCCAGTACTTC. This sequence encodes CASRDRVQETQYF.

J is TRBJ2-5 and V is TRBV4-1, with TRBD2 identical over 12 bases. This CDR3 region has 18 residues. V lost 2 bases, J lost 2 bases, and 9 bases stayed unmatched. Germline assignment: CDR1 MGHRA and CDR2 YSYEKL. The CDR3 DNA reads as TGCGCCAGCAGCCAACCTAGCGGGAGGGCCTGGCGTCAAGAGACCCAGTACTTC. This codes for CASSQPSGRAWRQETQYF.

The V and J genes are TRBV15 and TRBJ2-1; TRBD2 might be the D (6 bases). CDR3 length: 16 amino acids. Germline-derived CDR1 and CDR2 are LNHNV and YYDKDF (reference sequence). Deletions cut 0 bases from V and 5 bases from J, with 14 bases between. CDR3 residues: CATSRDKGGADNEQFF. The CDR3, as DNA: TGTGCCACCAGCAGAGATAAGGGCGGGGCGGACAATGAGCAGTTCTTC.

Worth noting for this clone: One end of the junction does not line up with germline, which may come from a read error. V is TRBV10-3 and J is TRBJ1-2, with 7 nucleotides matching TRBD1. CDR3 size: 17 residues. Germline V gene lookup returns CDR1 ENHRY and CDR2 SYGVKD. The CDR3 DNA sequence: TGTGCCACCAGTGAGGAAGGAGGTACAGGGGCGATGGATGGCTACACCTTC. Its protein is CATSEEGGTGAMDGYTF.

The J gene is TRBJ2-5, the V gene TRBV23-1; unclear D gene. TRBV23-1 is sorted into the ORF group, with uncertain function. The V and J ends lost 6 bases and 4 bases respectively, with 6 bases between them. The CDR3 extends over 11 amino acids. The CDR3: CASSPTETQYF. For the CDR3, the DNA is TGCGCCAGCAGCCCTACAGAGACCCAGTACTTC.

V gene TRBV9 combines with J gene TRBJ2-1; 7 positions match TRBD2. Trimming at V came to 4 bases and at J to 4 bases, leaving 8 bases not matched to a gene. The CDR3 is made up of 15 amino acids. Per the germline V gene, CDR1 is SGDLS and CDR2 is YYNGEE. The DNA of the CDR3 is TGTGCCAGCAGCACACGAGGCGGGGGTTACAATGAGCAGTTCTTC. Protein product: CASSTRGGGYNEQFF. Variable domain in full (rest from reference TRBV9 and TRBJ2-1): DSGVTQTPKHLITATGQRVTLRCSPRSGDLSVYWYQQSLDQGLQFLIQYYNGEERAKGNILERFSAQQFPDLHSELNLSSLELGDSALYFCASSTRGGGYNEQFFGPGTRLTVL.

The rearrangement links TRBV5-6 to TRBJ2-1; TRBD1 might be the D (5 bases). V gave up 0 bases and J gave up 16 bases, with 14 bases separating them. The CDR3 length is 12 residues. The germline CDR1 and CDR2 sequences are SGHDT and YYEEEE. DNA for the CDR3: TGTGCCAGCAGCTTGGGAAGGGGCCCCTATTTCTTC. It specifies CASSLGRGPYFF.

This chain joins TRBV18 and TRBJ2-1; D possibly corresponds to TRBD1 (6 bases). The V end was cut by 4 bases, the J end by 0 bases, with 10 bases between. The CDR3 spans 15 residues. Germline-derived CDR1 and CDR2 are KGHSH and LQKENI. The DNA for the CDR3 is TGTGCCAGCTCACGATCGACAGGCTCCTACAATGAGCAGTTCTTC. It encodes CASSRSTGSYNEQFF.

This rearrangement joins TRBV4-2 to TRBJ2-3, with 7 bases fitting TRBD2. CDR1 is LGHNA and CDR2 is YNFKEQ in the germline V gene. The CDR3 spans 14 residues. The junction had 1 base not matched to a gene; V was cut back by 0 bases and J by 4 bases. The CDR3 protein is CASSQEGGADTQYF. DNA of the CDR3: TGTGCCAGCAGCCAAGAGGGAGGGGCAGATACGCAGTATTTT.

V and J are TRBV7-9 and TRBJ2-1, with 8 bases lining up with TRBD2. The germline V gene has CDR1 SEHNR and CDR2 FQNEAQ (reference sequence). The length of the CDR3 is 15 residues. V lost 2 bases to trimming and J lost 2 bases; unmatched junction nucleotides: 2. CDR3 loop: CASSLRAGAYNEQFF. CDR3 in DNA: TGTGCCAGCAGCTTAAGAGCGGGAGCCTACAATGAGCAGTTCTTC.

The rearrangement links TRBV7-9 to TRBJ1-5; 8 bases align to TRBD1. V lost 3 bases to trimming and J lost 1 base; unmatched junction nucleotides: 5. Looked up from germline, CDR1 is SEHNR and CDR2 is FQNEAQ (reference sequence). The CDR3 is made up of 16 amino acids. The CDR3 protein is CASSLGQGASNQPQHF. CDR3 bases: TGTGCCAGCAGCTTGGGGCAGGGGGCGAGCAATCAGCCCCAGCATTTT.

The chain uses TRBV7-9 and TRBJ2-4, with 10 bases that match TRBD2. Germline lookup yields CDR1 SEHNR and CDR2 FQNEAQ (reference sequence). This CDR3 has 16 amino acids. J gave up 0 bases and V 5 bases, and 4 bases lay outside the gene matches. This CDR3 reads CASSLLAGLAKNIQYF. CDR3 DNA: TGTGCCAGCAGCCTACTAGCGGGGCTAGCCAAAAACATTCAGTACTTC. The entire variable domain, with the rest obtained from reference TRBV7-9 and TRBJ2-4, is as follows: DTGVSQNPRHKITKRGQNVTFRCDPISEHNRLYWYRQTLGQGPEFLTYFQNEAQLEKSRLLSDRFSAERPKGSFSTLEIQRTEQGDSAMYLCASSLLAGLAKNIQYFGAGTRLSVL.

V usage is TRBV2 and J usage is TRBJ2-3; no clear D. V lost 1 base, J lost 1 base, and 6 bases lay in between. The germline CDR1 and CDR2 sequences are SNHLY and FYNNEI. The CDR3 is 14 amino acids. The CDR3 coding sequence is TGTGCCAGCAGTGAAGAACGGGGCACAGATACGCAGTATTTT. Protein sequence: CASSEERGTDTQYF.